The 20 T cell receptor beta chains listed next were all sequenced from one sample in a study of Ad26.COV2.S vaccination and SARS-CoV-2 variants. Data came from immunoSEQ multiplex PCR; TCRdb stores just in-frame clones and leaves some out. The sample has more than 150,000 clones, around nine tenths seen once. Sequenced material: peripheral blood, taken after recovery from COVID-19. These TCRs come from a human donor who had recovered from COVID-19.

The V call is TRBV10-3, the J call TRBJ1-1, with TRBD1 matching over 7 bases. Germline CDR1 reads ENHRY; CDR2 reads SYGVKD. V dropped 2 bases and J dropped 11; count of bases not matched to a gene: 5. This CDR3 is 12 amino acids long. The CDR3 region has the DNA TGTGCCATCAGTGAGACGGGACAGTCGGCTTTCTTT. It specifies CAISETGQSAFF.

The rearrangement links TRBV9 to TRBJ2-1, with 12 bases matching TRBD2. The V gene's germline CDR1 is SGDLS and CDR2 YYNGEE. V gave up 4 bases and J gave up 7 bases; unmatched junction bases: 9. The CDR3 loop spans 16 amino acids. The CDR3, as DNA: TGTGCCAGCAGCTCACTAGCGGGAGGAGATAGAAATGAGCAGTTCTTC. The encoded protein is CASSSLAGGDRNEQFF.

On this clone itself: Other DNA sequences in this specimen translate into the identical CDR3. This chain connects TRBV18 to TRBJ1-1; no clear D gene. The CDR3 length is 13 residues. Germline V lookup: CDR1 KGHSH, CDR2 LQKENI. V lost 2 bases and J lost 0, with 4 bases in between. CDR3 DNA: TGTGCCAGCTCACCAGTAGTGAACACTGAAGCTTTCTTT. Protein: CASSPVVNTEAFF.

The chain combines TRBV3-1 (or the pseudogene TRBV3-2) with TRBJ1-2; D is unresolved. Trimming shortened V by 1 base and J by 5 bases, and 11 bases separated the two germline ends. CDR1 and CDR2 from the germline V gene are LGHDT and YNNKEL (reference sequence). The CDR3 contains 14 residues. The chain's CDR3 is CASSQGGRKYGYTF. The CDR3 nucleotides are TGTGCCAGCAGCCAAGGAGGACGAAAATATGGCTACACCTTC.

For the CDR3, the DNA is TGCGCCAGCAGCGACGGGGCGGCCTATGGGGCCAAAAACATTCAGTACTTC. Translated, it gives CASSDGAAYGAKNIQYF. The rearrangement joins TRBV4-1 to TRBJ2-4; D could derive from TRBD1 or TRBD2 (5 bases each). V lost 5 bases and J lost 1, with 18 bases in between. Looked up from germline, CDR1 is MGHRA and CDR2 is YSYEKL. CDR3 length equals 17 residues.

This clone was seen a few times. V and J are TRBV12-3 or TRBV12-4 and TRBJ1-1; a weak D match, TRBD1 (5 bases). The V end was cut by 2 bases, the J end by 5 bases, with 9 bases between. The CDR3 spans 13 residues. As DNA, the CDR3 is TGTGCCAGCAGTTTATCCCAGGGAACTGAAGCTTTCTTT. It encodes CASSLSQGTEAFF.

The chain joins TRBV4-1 to TRBJ2-7; TRBD1 or TRBD2 may be the D gene (5 bases each). The length of the CDR3 is 14 residues. V lost 4 bases and J lost 0, with 10 bases in between. Germline values: CDR1 MGHRA, CDR2 YSYEKL. In nucleotides, the CDR3 is TGCGCCAGCAGCCGGGGACCTCTCTCCTACGAGCAGTACTTC. This gives the protein CASSRGPLSYEQYF.

V gene TRBV19 combines with J gene TRBJ2-7, with 7 bases fitting TRBD1. The germline V gene has CDR1 LNHDA and CDR2 SQIVND (reference sequence). J was trimmed by 6 bases and V by 1 base; bases with no gene match: 6. The CDR3 is 14 residues long. The CDR3 DNA reads as TGTGCCAGTAGTATAGGGGACAGTGGTTTCGAGCAGTACTTC. Protein: CASSIGDSGFEQYF.

Only one count was recorded for this clone. The rearrangement uses TRBV20-1 and TRBJ2-1; 7 bases fit TRBD2. Trimming cost V 3 bases and J 4 bases; bases outside gene matches: 3. The CDR3 has 13 residues. CDR1 is DFQATT and CDR2 is SNEGSKA in the germline V gene (reference sequence). The CDR3 spells CSASGGVYNEQFF. The CDR3, as DNA: TGCAGTGCTAGTGGGGGGGTTTACAATGAGCAGTTCTTC.

This clone appeared a single time. This chain uses TRBV5-1 with TRBJ2-1, with D possibly called TRBD1 or TRBD2 (7 bases each). Looked up from germline, CDR1 is SGHRS and CDR2 is YFSETQ. The CDR3 totals 15 residues. Trimming removed 4 bases at V and 6 bases at J, with 17 bases between. The CDR3 DNA is TGCGCCAGCAGCCTCGGAGACAGGGAGGGCAATGAGCAGTTCTTC. Translating gives CASSLGDREGNEQFF.

V gene TRBV3-1 (or the pseudogene TRBV3-2) combines with J gene TRBJ2-1, with 9 nucleotides matching TRBD2. The germline CDR1 and CDR2 sequences are LGHDT and YNNKEL (reference sequence). The ends lost 3 bases at V and 6 bases at J; junction bases unmatched: 9. The CDR3 runs 16 residues. CDR3 sequence (DNA): TGTGCCAGCAGCCAGGTACTCCTAGCGGGGTTCAATGAGCAGTTCTTC. Its protein product is CASSQVLLAGFNEQFF.

The chain couples TRBV9 to TRBJ2-6, with D maybe TRBD2 (6 bases). Trimming took 0 bases from V and 0 from J, leaving 10 bases between them. CDR3 length: 17 residues. Germline V CDR1 and CDR2: SGDLS, YYNGEE. CDR3 region: CASSVDSGISGANVLTF. The CDR3 nucleotides are TGTGCCAGCAGCGTAGATAGCGGCATCTCTGGGGCCAACGTCCTGACTTTC.

The V and J genes are TRBV7-9 and TRBJ2-3, with 9 nucleotides matching TRBD2. The germline V gene has CDR1 SEHNR and CDR2 FQNEAQ (reference sequence). The junction had 15 bases not matched to a gene; V was cut back by 5 bases and J by 0 bases. The CDR3 is made up of 19 amino acids. DNA for the CDR3: TGTGCCAGCAGCCCTGCGAGCGGGAGGACTTTGATTAGCACAGATACGCAGTATTTT. As protein: CASSPASGRTLISTDTQYF.

This clone is classed as hyperexpanded. The chain uses TRBV6-5 and TRBJ2-7; no clear D gene. Between the trimmed V and J ends, which lost 11 bases and 6 bases, there was a span of 14 bases. In germline, CDR1 is MNHEY, CDR2 SVGAGI. This CDR3 has 11 residues. The CDR3 coding sequence is TGTGCCTCCCCAGAATCGGGCGAGCAGTACTTC. Translation gives CASPESGEQYF.

The chain employs TRBV27 and TRBJ2-7, with D possibly being TRBD1 (6 bases). CDR3 length: 13 amino acids. The germline V gene encodes CDR1 MNHEY and CDR2 SMNVEV (reference sequence). V was clipped by 6 bases and J by 5 bases, with 14 bases between them. The CDR3 DNA reads as TGTGCCAGCAGCCTAACAGGGAACCACGAGCAGTACTTC. This codes for CASSLTGNHEQYF.

The V gene is TRBV7-9, the J gene TRBJ2-1, with D possibly TRBD2 on 5 matching bases. The V gene lost 5 bases and the J gene lost 9 bases, with 14 bases spanning the gap. This CDR3 has 13 residues. Germline V gene lookup returns CDR1 SEHNR and CDR2 FQNEAQ (reference sequence). The CDR3 sequence is CASSALGSGEQFF. The CDR3 DNA follows: TGTGCCAGCAGCGCACTAGGATCTGGTGAGCAGTTCTTC.

The rearrangement joins TRBV6-5 to TRBJ1-5; no firm D call. V lost 6 bases and J 2 bases, leaving 8 bases between the germline ends. The V gene's germline CDR1 is MNHEY and CDR2 SVGAGI. The CDR3 spans 13 residues. The CDR3 sequence is CASSPTRNQPQHF. The CDR3 bases are TGTGCCAGCAGCCCCACTCGCAATCAGCCCCAGCATTTT.

The chain recombines TRBV7-2 with TRBJ2-3; D unclear. Germline CDR1 and CDR2: SGHTA and FQGNSA. The CDR3 is 14 residues long. V lost 4 bases and J lost 3, with 11 bases in between. CDR3 DNA sequence: TGTGCCAGCAGCTACGACGAAGCTACAGATACGCAGTATTTT. Protein product: CASSYDEATDTQYF.

This clone has a handful of counts. The chain recombines TRBV7-2 with TRBJ1-5; D is uncertain. Looked up from germline, CDR1 is SGHTA and CDR2 is FQGNSA. The CDR3 is made up of 15 amino acids. V lost 3 bases and J lost 2, with 11 bases in between. DNA for the CDR3: TGTGCCAGCAGCTTGATCGATTATGGCAATCAGCCCCAGCATTTT. It codes for CASSLIDYGNQPQHF. The full variable domain, with the rest looked up from reference TRBV7-2 and TRBJ1-5, is GAGVSQSPSNKVTEKGKDVELRCDPISGHTALYWYRQSLGQGLEFLIYFQGNSAPDKSGLPSDRFSAERTGGSVSTLTIQRTQQEDSAVYLCASSLIDYGNQPQHFGDGTRLSIL.

The V and J genes are TRBV5-4 and TRBJ2-7; D could derive from TRBD1 or TRBD2 (5 bases each). V lost 0 bases and J 9 bases, leaving 10 bases between the germline ends. Germline CDR1 and CDR2: SGHNT and YYREEE (reference sequence). The CDR3 has 12 residues. CDR3 sequence (DNA): TGTGCCAGCAGCTTGGACGGGGCAGGGCAGTACTTC. It translates to CASSLDGAGQYF.